This entry lists 7 T cell receptor beta chains sequenced from one sample in a study of shared clonotypes between healthy human individuals. It was CD45RO-negative cells, positively selected for CCR7, that made up naive CD8 cells, with terminally differentiated effector memory CD45RA+ cells excluded. Method: immunoSEQ multiplex PCR; TCRdb's copy keeps in-frame clones and lacks some. The table lists about 820,000 clones, 80% to 95% of them singletons. Sequenced: naive CD8+ T cells sorted from blood. The source of these receptors is a man aged 30 to 39 in good health.

V gene TRBV9 combines with J gene TRBJ1-2, with D unclear. Trimming took off 4 bases at V and 2 bases at J, with 15 bases between the two ends. Germline CDR1 is SGDLS and CDR2 is YYNGEE. This CDR3 region has 15 residues. The CDR3 coding sequence is TGTGCCAGCAGCCCTAAGGTTGGCAGAAACTATGGCTACACCTTC. As protein: CASSPKVGRNYGYTF.

The rearrangement uses TRBV30 and TRBJ2-7, with a possible D match to TRBD2 (5 bases). V was shortened by 5 bases and J by 3 bases, with 23 bases between the two germline ends. Per the germline V gene, CDR1 is GTSNPN and CDR2 is SVGIG (reference sequence). The CDR3 is 16 residues long. This chain's CDR3 is CAWGSWSRATHYEQYF. The DNA for the CDR3 is TGTGCCTGGGGGAGTTGGAGCCGGGCGACCCACTACGAGCAGTACTTC.

The chain has TRBV27 and TRBJ2-1, with 9 bases identical to TRBD2. V trimming: 2 bases; J trimming: 4 bases; junction bases outside the gene matches: 3. Germline-derived CDR1 and CDR2 are MNHEY and SMNVEV (reference sequence). The CDR3 length is 15 residues. CDR3 bases: TGTGCCAGCAGTTTAGCTAGCGGGATTTACAATGAGCAGTTCTTC. Translated, it gives CASSLASGIYNEQFF.

The rearrangement uses TRBV2 and TRBJ2-5; maybe TRBD1 (6 bases). The germline CDR1 and CDR2 sequences are SNHLY and FYNNEI. The V gene lost 1 base and the J gene lost 2 bases, with 8 bases spanning the gap. CDR3 size: 14 residues. The CDR3 DNA is TGTGCCAGCAGTGAAGGACAGGAGCAAGAGACCCAGTACTTC. Residues: CASSEGQEQETQYF.

For the CDR3, the DNA is TGCGCCAGCAGCTTGGGGCTCACGACTTTCACAGATACGCAGTATTTT. Amino acid sequence: CASSLGLTTFTDTQYF. The V call is TRBV5-1, the J call TRBJ2-3; D is uncertain. Germline lookup yields CDR1 SGHRS and CDR2 YFSETQ. This CDR3 is built from 16 residues. Trimming took off 0 bases at V and 2 bases at J, with 13 bases between the two ends.

The chain has TRBV7-6 and TRBJ2-2; 7 bases map to TRBD1. The junction had 10 bases not matched to a gene; V was cut back by 5 bases and J by 7 bases. In germline, CDR1 is SGHVS, CDR2 FNYEAQ. CDR3 length equals 15 residues. The CDR3: CASSQSRTGRGELFF. DNA of the CDR3: TGTGCCAGCAGCCAATCCCGGACAGGCCGCGGGGAGCTGTTTTTT.

In the case of this clone: Distinct nucleotide sequences in the sample also encode this CDR3. The chain carries TRBV11-3 and TRBJ2-1; 10 nucleotides align to TRBD1. The junction had 3 bases not matched to a gene; V was cut back by 5 bases and J by 5 bases. The germline CDR1 and CDR2 sequences are SGHNT and YENEEA. This CDR3 spans 14 amino acids. DNA for the CDR3: TGTGCCAGCAGCCCCGGGACAGGGGACAATGAGCAGTTCTTC. Protein product: CASSPGTGDNEQFF.